The rows below give T cell receptor beta chains drawn from one sample of a study of T-cell reconstitution after alpha-beta-depleted transplantation in children. TCRdb itself ran the PCR reads through MiXCR, one entry per CDR3 protein. The repertoire has 250,000 to 300,000 distinct CDR3 sequences, approximately 10% of them found once; the top ten carry 23%. The sample consisted of peripheral blood, taken 180 days after TCRalphabeta/CD19-depleted stem cell transplant. These receptors came from a male patient aged 2 to 10 who had a stem cell transplant for chronic granulomatous disease, so the T cells may come from the graft donor. Each CDR3 is given with its conserved first and last residue. A D gene is named only where the DNA matches it firmly. Clone size, where shown, is once, few, many, or a class for clones that have expanded.

V gene: TRBV9
D gene: TRBD1
J gene: TRBJ2-3
clone size: many
CDR3 protein: CASTWDREDTQYF
CDR3 DNA: TGTGCCAGCACCTGGGACAGGGAGGATACGCAGTATTTT

V gene: TRBV4-2
D gene: TRBD1
J gene: TRBJ1-1
clone size: many
CDR3 protein: CASSHQGDREAFF
CDR3 DNA: TGTGCCAGCAGCCACCAGGGGGACAGGGAAGCTTTCTTT

V gene: TRBV12-3/TRBV12-4
D gene: TRBD1
J gene: TRBJ2-7
clone size: many
CDR3 protein: CASRGSTGGRYEQYF
CDR3 DNA: TGTGCCAGCAGGGGATCGACAGGGGGTCGATACGAGCAGTACTTC

V gene: TRBV5-6
D gene: .
J gene: TRBJ1-3
clone size: many
CDR3 protein: CASSLSRAGNTIYF
CDR3 DNA: TGTGCCAGCAGCTTGTCCAGAGCCGGAAACACCATATATTTT

V gene: TRBV30
D gene: TRBD2
J gene: TRBJ2-3
clone size: many
CDR3 protein: CAWRDILSGDSTDTQYF
CDR3 DNA: TGTGCCTGGCGGGACATTCTTAGCGGGGATAGCACAGATACGCAGTATTTT

V gene: TRBV24-1
D gene: .
J gene: TRBJ2-1
clone size: many
CDR3 protein: CATSQSGEEQFF
CDR3 DNA: TGTGCCACCAGTCAGTCGGGAGAAGAGCAGTTCTTC

V gene: TRBV29-1
D gene: .
J gene: TRBJ1-2
clone size: many
CDR3 protein: CSVEVLTANGYTF
CDR3 DNA: TGCAGCGTTGAAGTTCTGACGGCTAATGGCTACACCTTC

V gene: TRBV5-1
D gene: .
J gene: TRBJ1-1
clone size: many
CDR3 protein: CASSIYGGNTEAFF
CDR3 DNA: TGCGCCAGCAGCATTTACGGGGGGAACACTGAAGCTTTCTTT

V gene: TRBV19
D gene: .
J gene: TRBJ2-7
clone size: many
CDR3 protein: CASSTHWGTQYF
CDR3 DNA: TGTGCCAGTAGTACCCACTGGGGCACGCAGTACTTC

V gene: TRBV27
D gene: .
J gene: TRBJ2-1
clone size: many
CDR3 protein: CASRDIGAGNEQFF
CDR3 DNA: TGTGCCAGCAGGGACATTGGCGCGGGCAATGAGCAGTTCTTC

V gene: TRBV7-6
D gene: .
J gene: TRBJ1-1
clone size: many
CDR3 protein: CASSLWGSGDTEAFF
CDR3 DNA: TGTGCCAGCAGCTTATGGGGGTCGGGGGACACTGAAGCTTTCTTT

V gene: TRBV7-2
D gene: .
J gene: TRBJ1-1
clone size: many
CDR3 protein: CASSLVAGMGTEAFF
CDR3 DNA: TGTGCCAGCAGCTTAGTGGCAGGGATGGGCACTGAAGCTTTCTTT

V gene: TRBV29-1
D gene: TRBD1
J gene: TRBJ1-5
clone size: many
CDR3 protein: CSVGDRGKYQPQHF
CDR3 DNA: TGCAGCGTTGGAGACAGGGGTAAATATCAGCCCCAGCATTTT

V gene: TRBV6-2/TRBV6-3
D gene: TRBD1
J gene: TRBJ2-1
clone size: many
CDR3 protein: CASYRQGYNEQFF
CDR3 DNA: TGTGCCAGCTATCGACAGGGCTACAATGAGCAGTTCTTC

V gene: TRBV5-4
D gene: TRBD2
J gene: TRBJ2-1
clone size: .
CDR3 protein: CASSLETSLRREQFF
CDR3 DNA: TGTGCCAGCAGCTTGGAGACTAGCCTCCGGCGAGAGCAGTTCTTC

V gene: TRBV27
D gene: .
J gene: TRBJ1-2
clone size: many
CDR3 protein: CASNPTGLHYGYTF
CDR3 DNA: TGTGCCAGCAACCCCACCGGGCTACACTATGGCTACACCTTC

V gene: TRBV20-1
D gene: TRBD2
J gene: TRBJ2-3
clone size: .
CDR3 protein: CSARALTSSDTDTQYF
CDR3 DNA: TGCAGTGCTAGAGCTTTGACTAGCTCGGACACAGATACGCAGTATTTT

V gene: TRBV29-1
D gene: TRBD1
J gene: TRBJ1-3
clone size: many
CDR3 protein: CSVSGTGSGNTIYF
CDR3 DNA: TGCAGCGTTTCCGGGACAGGGTCTGGAAACACCATATATTTT

V gene: TRBV23-1
D gene: TRBD1
J gene: TRBJ2-7
clone size: .
CDR3 protein: CASSQPIKRTGTFYYEQYF
CDR3 DNA: TGCGCCAGCAGTCAACCCATCAAAAGGACAGGCACCTTTTACTACGAGCAGTACTTC

V gene: TRBV15
D gene: TRBD2
J gene: TRBJ2-3
clone size: many
CDR3 protein: CATSSSSGGTDTQYF
CDR3 DNA: TGTGCCACCAGCAGCTCTAGCGGGGGGACAGATACGCAGTATTTT

V gene: TRBV6-4
D gene: .
J gene: TRBJ2-7
clone size: many
CDR3 protein: CASSDLQGRRSLYEQYF
CDR3 DNA: TGTGCCAGCAGTGACTTGCAGGGGCGTCGTTCACTCTACGAGCAGTACTTC

V gene: TRBV20-1
D gene: TRBD2
J gene: TRBJ2-3
clone size: many
CDR3 protein: CSAASGRRTDTQYF
CDR3 DNA: TGCAGTGCTGCTAGCGGAAGGAGAACAGATACGCAGTATTTT

V gene: TRBV7-9
D gene: .
J gene: TRBJ2-7
clone size: few
CDR3 protein: CAIPPSYEQYF
CDR3 DNA: TGTGCCATTCCTCCGTCCTACGAGCAGTACTTC

V gene: TRBV29-1
D gene: .
J gene: TRBJ1-1
clone size: many
CDR3 protein: CSGRDTEAFF
CDR3 DNA: TGCAGCGGACGGGACACTGAAGCTTTCTTT

V gene: TRBV3-1
D gene: .
J gene: TRBJ1-2
clone size: many
CDR3 protein: CASSRDPSFGYTF
CDR3 DNA: TGTGCCAGCAGCCGGGACCCTAGTTTTGGCTACACCTTC

V gene: TRBV7-9
D gene: .
J gene: TRBJ2-7
clone size: many
CDR3 protein: CASSLEGVKGFYEQYF
CDR3 DNA: TGTGCCAGCAGCTTAGAAGGGGTAAAGGGATTCTACGAGCAGTACTTC

V gene: TRBV12-3/TRBV12-4
D gene: .
J gene: TRBJ1-1
clone size: many
CDR3 protein: CASSYRKAFF
CDR3 DNA: TGTGCCAGCAGTTATAGGAAGGCTTTCTTT

V gene: TRBV9
D gene: .
J gene: TRBJ2-2
clone size: once
CDR3 protein: CTSSVAVSSNTWELFF
CDR3 DNA: TGTACCAGCAGCGTAGCTGTTTCTTCGAACACCTGGGAGCTGTTTTTT

V gene: TRBV6-1
D gene: TRBD2
J gene: TRBJ2-7
clone size: many
CDR3 protein: CASRRSPSGIEQYF
CDR3 DNA: TGTGCCAGCAGGCGCAGCCCTAGCGGGATCGAGCAGTACTTC

V gene: TRBV20-1
D gene: .
J gene: TRBJ2-7
clone size: many
CDR3 protein: CSAAAGSNGYEQYF
CDR3 DNA: TGCAGTGCCGCCGCCGGGTCCAACGGCTACGAGCAGTACTTC

V gene: TRBV4-2
D gene: .
J gene: TRBJ2-3
clone size: many
CDR3 protein: CASSQEDSKIRDTQYF
CDR3 DNA: TGTGCCAGCAGCCAAGAGGACAGTAAAATTCGGGATACGCAGTATTTT

V gene: TRBV27
D gene: TRBD2
J gene: TRBJ2-7
clone size: .
CDR3 protein: CASSSGLAGGEQYF
CDR3 DNA: TGTGCCAGCAGCTCCGGACTAGCGGGAGGAGAGCAGTACTTC

V gene: TRBV20-1
D gene: TRBD1
J gene: TRBJ1-5
clone size: many
CDR3 protein: CSARGDRGNQPQHF
CDR3 DNA: TGCAGTGCTAGAGGGGACAGGGGCAATCAGCCCCAGCATTTT

V gene: TRBV15
D gene: .
J gene: TRBJ1-2
clone size: many
CDR3 protein: CATRLGGLYGYTF
CDR3 DNA: TGTGCCACCAGACTCGGGGGCCTCTATGGCTACACCTTC

V gene: TRBV20-1
D gene: TRBD1
J gene: TRBJ2-7
clone size: many
CDR3 protein: CSARDSSTYEQYF
CDR3 DNA: TGCAGTGCCCGGGACAGCTCTACCTACGAGCAGTACTTC

V gene: TRBV27
D gene: .
J gene: TRBJ2-1
clone size: many
CDR3 protein: CASSLFPQGDQFF
CDR3 DNA: TGTGCCAGCAGTTTATTCCCACAAGGAGATCAGTTCTTC

V gene: TRBV12-3/TRBV12-4
D gene: .
J gene: TRBJ2-2
clone size: many
CDR3 protein: CASILGVNTGELFF
CDR3 DNA: .

V gene: TRBV29-1
D gene: .
J gene: TRBJ2-7
clone size: many
CDR3 protein: CSVGSLAGAHEQYF
CDR3 DNA: TGCAGCGTCGGATCCCTGGCGGGTGCCCACGAGCAGTACTTC

V gene: TRBV11-2
D gene: .
J gene: TRBJ1-1
clone size: .
CDR3 protein: CASSLSLGTMNTEAFF
CDR3 DNA: TGTGCCAGCAGCTTATCCCTAGGGACCATGAACACTGAAGCTTTCTTT

V gene: TRBV12-3/TRBV12-4
D gene: .
J gene: TRBJ1-5
clone size: .
CDR3 protein: CASSWGDGDNQTQHF
CDR3 DNA: TGTGCCAGCAGTTGGGGGGACGGGGACAATCAGACCCAGCATTTT

V gene: TRBV7-2
D gene: TRBD2
J gene: TRBJ2-5
clone size: many
CDR3 protein: CASGTTSGGARETQYF
CDR3 DNA: TGTGCCAGCGGTACCACTAGCGGGGGGGCCAGGGAGACCCAGTACTTC

V gene: TRBV9
D gene: .
J gene: TRBJ2-1
clone size: .
CDR3 protein: CASSAPEPSYNEQFF
CDR3 DNA: TGTGCCAGCAGCGCCCCTGAGCCCTCCTACAATGAGCAGTTCTTC

V gene: TRBV6-5
D gene: .
J gene: TRBJ1-1
clone size: many
CDR3 protein: CASSYPTLNTEAFF
CDR3 DNA: TGTGCCAGCAGTTACCCGACTTTGAACACTGAAGCTTTCTTT

V gene: TRBV6-2/TRBV6-3
D gene: TRBD2
J gene: TRBJ2-3
clone size: few
CDR3 protein: CASIRGSYPTDTQYF
CDR3 DNA: TGTGCCAGCATACGCGGGAGTTATCCCACAGATACGCAGTATTTT

V gene: TRBV29-1
D gene: TRBD1
J gene: TRBJ2-7
clone size: many
CDR3 protein: CSVQTTGVGEQYF
CDR3 DNA: TGCAGCGTCCAAACTACAGGGGTGGGAGAGCAGTACTTC

V gene: TRBV5-1
D gene: .
J gene: TRBJ2-1
clone size: many
CDR3 protein: CASSLETEQFF
CDR3 DNA: TGCGCCAGCAGCCTGGAGACTGAGCAGTTCTTC

V gene: TRBV7-6
D gene: .
J gene: TRBJ1-1
clone size: many
CDR3 protein: CASSLGRDLNTEAFF
CDR3 DNA: TGTGCCAGCAGCTTAGGCAGGGATCTGAACACTGAAGCTTTCTTT

V gene: TRBV19
D gene: .
J gene: TRBJ2-1
clone size: few
CDR3 protein: CASSPSDGGYNEQFF
CDR3 DNA: TGTGCCAGTAGCCCTAGTGATGGAGGTTACAATGAGCAGTTCTTC

V gene: TRBV20-1
D gene: .
J gene: TRBJ2-3
clone size: many
CDR3 protein: CSAINPYTDTQYF
CDR3 DNA: TGCAGTGCTATTAATCCTTACACAGATACGCAGTATTTT

V gene: TRBV2
D gene: TRBD2
J gene: TRBJ2-7
clone size: .
CDR3 protein: CASSDTGEGYEQYF
CDR3 DNA: TGTGCCAGCAGTGATACCGGGGAGGGCTACGAGCAGTACTTC

V gene: TRBV5-5
D gene: .
J gene: TRBJ2-1
clone size: many
CDR3 protein: CASMDTWGLNNEQFF
CDR3 DNA: TGTGCCAGCATGGATACTTGGGGTTTGAACAATGAGCAGTTCTTC